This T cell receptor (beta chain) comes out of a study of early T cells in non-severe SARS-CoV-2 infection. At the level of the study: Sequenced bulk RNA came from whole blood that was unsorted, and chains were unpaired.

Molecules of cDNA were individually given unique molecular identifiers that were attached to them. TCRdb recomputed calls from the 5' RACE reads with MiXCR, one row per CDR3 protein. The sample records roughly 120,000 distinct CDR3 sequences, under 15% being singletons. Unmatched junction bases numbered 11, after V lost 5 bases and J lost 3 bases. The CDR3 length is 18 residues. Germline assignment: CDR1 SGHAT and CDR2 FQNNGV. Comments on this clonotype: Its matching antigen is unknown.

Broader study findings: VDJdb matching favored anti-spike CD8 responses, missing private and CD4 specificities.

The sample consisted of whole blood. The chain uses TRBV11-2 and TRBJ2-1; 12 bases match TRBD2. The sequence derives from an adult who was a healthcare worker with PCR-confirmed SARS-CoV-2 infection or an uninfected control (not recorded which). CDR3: CASSPRTGTSGLYNEQFF. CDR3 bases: TGTGCCAGCAGCCCCCGGACCGGGACTAGCGGGCTCTACAATGAGCAGTTCTTC.